This note documents a single T cell receptor beta chain sequence. This specimen includes other DNA sequences encoding the same CDR3. The V and J ends lost 4 bases and 3 bases respectively, with 2 bases between them. The CDR3 runs 10 residues. Germline-derived CDR1 and CDR2 are SQVTM and ANQGSEA. Under the authors' procedure: Owing to the provision of junction-only sequences devoid of quality scores by immunoSEQ, filtering differed. Libraries were prepared by immunoSEQ multiplex PCR; TCRdb keeps only in-frame clonotypes and omits some of them. The DNA was the basis for D and trimming; V, J and clone size are from that table. The sample records a few million clones, 80% to 95% being singletons. This sample is drawn from a study of shared clonotypes between healthy human individuals.

This TCR was recovered from a man aged 18-30 years in good health. Some clones in this sample may be carry-over from other donors' samples. Sequencing used naive CD4+ T cells from PBMCs. Subset reported: CD45RA+ positively selected. The rearrangement links TRBV29-1 to TRBJ2-3, with no clear D. The CDR3 bases are TGCAGCGTTGGTACAGATACGCAGTATTTT. Translating gives CSVGTDTQYF.